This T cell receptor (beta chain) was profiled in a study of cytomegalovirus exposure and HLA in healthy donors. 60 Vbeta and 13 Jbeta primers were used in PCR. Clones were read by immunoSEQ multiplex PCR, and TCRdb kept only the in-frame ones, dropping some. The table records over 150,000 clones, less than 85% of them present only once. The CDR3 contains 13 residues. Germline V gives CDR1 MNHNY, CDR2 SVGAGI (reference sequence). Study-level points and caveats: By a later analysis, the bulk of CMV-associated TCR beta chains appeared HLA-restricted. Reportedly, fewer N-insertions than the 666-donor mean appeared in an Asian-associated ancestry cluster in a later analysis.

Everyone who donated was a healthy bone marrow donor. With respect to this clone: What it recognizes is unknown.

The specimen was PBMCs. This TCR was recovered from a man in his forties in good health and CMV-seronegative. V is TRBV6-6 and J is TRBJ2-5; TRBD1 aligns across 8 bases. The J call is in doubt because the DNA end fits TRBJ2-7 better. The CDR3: CASSSTGGDEQYF. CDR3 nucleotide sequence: TGTGCCAGCAGTTCCACAGGGGGTGACGAGCAGTACTTC.